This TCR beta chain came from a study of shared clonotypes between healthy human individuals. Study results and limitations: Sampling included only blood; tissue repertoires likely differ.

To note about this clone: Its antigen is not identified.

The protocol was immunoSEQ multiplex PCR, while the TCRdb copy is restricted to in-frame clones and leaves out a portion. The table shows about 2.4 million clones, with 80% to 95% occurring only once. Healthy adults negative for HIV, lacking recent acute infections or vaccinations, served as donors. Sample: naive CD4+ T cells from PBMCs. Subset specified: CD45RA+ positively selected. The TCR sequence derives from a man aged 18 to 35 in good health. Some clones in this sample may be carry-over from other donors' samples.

The CDR3 bases are TGTGCCAGCAGTGAGGGAGGGCGGCTGTTTTTT. Amino acid sequence: CASSEGGRLFF. This chain joins TRBV2 and TRBJ1-4; no clear D gene. Trimming removed 3 bases from V and 14 bases from J, with 10 bases in between. CDR3 length: 11 residues. The V gene's germline CDR1 is SNHLY and CDR2 FYNNEI.